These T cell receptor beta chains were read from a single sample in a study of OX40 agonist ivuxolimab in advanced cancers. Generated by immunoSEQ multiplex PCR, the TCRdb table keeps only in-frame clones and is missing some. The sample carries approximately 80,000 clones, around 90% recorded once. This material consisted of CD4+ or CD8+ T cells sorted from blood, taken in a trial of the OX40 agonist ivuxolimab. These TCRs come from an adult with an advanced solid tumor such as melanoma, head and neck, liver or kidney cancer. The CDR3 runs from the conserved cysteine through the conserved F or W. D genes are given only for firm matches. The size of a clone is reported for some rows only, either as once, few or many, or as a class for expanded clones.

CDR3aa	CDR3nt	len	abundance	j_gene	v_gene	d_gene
CASSEGARPEQFF	TGCGCCAGCAGTGAGGGTGCTAGACCTGAGCAGTTCTTC	13	-	TRBJ2-1	TRBV10-2	-
CASSLVANTQETQYF	TGTGCCAGCAGCTTAGTGGCGAACACACAGGAGACCCAGTACTTC	15	-	TRBJ2-5	TRBV7-2	-
CASSYSSIQETQYF	TGTGCCAGCAGTTACTCGTCCATCCAAGAGACCCAGTACTTC	14	-	TRBJ2-5	TRBV6-5	-
CASSSLGGTGSQPQHF	TGTGCCAGCAGTTCCCTTGGGGGGACAGGGAGTCAGCCCCAGCATTTT	16	-	TRBJ1-5	TRBV28	TRBD1
CASSFTSRSFGETQYF	TGTGCCAGCAGCTTTACTAGCAGGTCCTTTGGAGAGACCCAGTACTTC	16	-	TRBJ2-5	TRBV7-9	-
CASSEAGVHTEAFF	TGTGCCAGCAGTGAAGCCGGGGTTCACACTGAAGCTTTCTTT	14	-	TRBJ1-1	TRBV6-1	-
CASSLTGATNTGELFF	TGCGCCAGCAGCTTGACAGGGGCAACGAACACCGGGGAGCTGTTTTTT	16	once	TRBJ2-2	TRBV5-1	TRBD1
CASSRLAPQGTEAFF	TGTGCCAGCAGTAGACTCGCCCCCCAGGGGACTGAAGCTTTCTTT	15	-	TRBJ1-1	TRBV28	-
CASSSGAAGQETQYF	TGTGCCAGCAGTTCCGGGGCGGCAGGACAAGAGACCCAGTACTTC	15	-	TRBJ2-5	TRBV27	-
CASSKGGQGNTGELFF	TGTGCCAGCAGCAAAGGAGGACAGGGTAACACCGGGGAGCTGTTTTTT	16	-	TRBJ2-2	TRBV21-1	-
CAISDTSGRPTTYEQYF	TGTGCCATCAGTGATACTAGCGGGAGGCCTACCACTTACGAGCAGTACTTC	17	-	TRBJ2-7	TRBV10-3	TRBD2
CASSQGPDRNQPQHF	TGTGCCAGCAGCCAGGGGCCGGATCGAAATCAGCCCCAGCATTTT	15	-	TRBJ1-5	TRBV2	-
CASSRGGQGETQYF	TGTGCCAGCAGCCGCGGGGGGCAGGGGGAGACCCAGTACTTC	14	-	TRBJ2-5	TRBV28	TRBD2
CASSFPTGSFF	TGTGCCAGCAGCTTCCCGACAGGGAGTTTCTTT	11	-	TRBJ1-1	TRBV28	TRBD1
CASSGVVTDTQYF	TGTGCCAGCAGTGGAGTGGTCACAGATACGCAGTATTTT	13	-	TRBJ2-3	TRBV7-2	-
CASRSDYDSKNIQYF	TGTGCCAGCAGGTCCGACTACGATTCCAAAAACATTCAGTACTTC	15	-	TRBJ2-4	TRBV27	-
CASERTLNQPQHF	TGTGCCTCTGAACGGACGTTAAATCAGCCCCAGCATTTT	13	few	TRBJ1-5	TRBV28	-
CASSRPGLEGEQFF	TGCGCCAGCTCTCGGCCGGGACTAGAGGGTGAGCAGTTCTTC	14	few	TRBJ2-1	TRBV10-1	TRBD2
CAMATGGVINEQFF	TGTGCCATGGCCACAGGGGGCGTTATCAATGAGCAGTTCTTC	14	-	TRBJ2-1	TRBV10-3	TRBD1